The entry below describes one T cell receptor beta chain. The sample originates from a study of cytomegalovirus exposure and HLA in healthy donors. With 60 Vbeta and 13 Jbeta primers, the PCR was carried out. The protocol was immunoSEQ multiplex PCR, while the TCRdb copy is restricted to in-frame clones and leaves out a portion. The sample consists of about 140,000 clones, under 70% of them appearing once. Germline values: CDR1 SGHTA, CDR2 FQGTGA. V lost 3 bases and J lost 8; bases outside the gene matches: 5. The CDR3 is 13 residues long. Sequencing used PBMCs. The clonotype comes from a man between 25 and 39 years old in good health and CMV-seropositive. The V and J genes are TRBV7-3 and TRBJ1-2; 8 nucleotides align to TRBD1. The CDR3 is CASSFSGGYGYTF. The CDR3 DNA follows: TGTGCCAGCAGCTTTTCAGGGGGCTACGGCTACACCTTC.